The TCR beta chain described here comes from a study of blood T cell repertoires in COVID-19. Assay: immunoSEQ multiplex PCR; the TCRdb copy retains only in-frame clones and omits some. The sample records under 200,000 clones, less than 90% being singletons. V was cut by 1 base and J by 3 bases, with 7 bases left in between. This CDR3 has 13 residues. Per the germline V gene, CDR1 is LGHNA and CDR2 is YNFKEQ. The TCR was taken from a woman aged 40 to 50 with acute or convalescent COVID-19. J is TRBJ2-7 and V is TRBV4-2; D is ambiguous. Material: peripheral blood. The CDR3 region has the DNA TGTGCCAGCAGCCAAGTGGCCGACTACGAGCAGTACTTC. Residues: CASSQVADYEQYF.